This T cell receptor (beta chain) stems from a study of blood T cell repertoires in COVID-19. Study-wide background: COVID-19 samples from acute and convalescent phases originated in the United States, Italy and Spain. Nucleic acid was either cDNA or gDNA, and it came from T cells, B-cell-depleted T cells, or PBMCs.

In the study's own analysis: For nucleated cells, counts were estimated from reference gene primer amplification. Assay: immunoSEQ multiplex PCR; the TCRdb copy retains only in-frame clones and omits some. The DNA was the basis for D and trimming; V, J and clone size are from that table. The repertoire includes about 38,000 clones, more than 70% of them detected once, and around 35% sits in the top ten. This clonotype was obtained from a man aged 70-80 years with active COVID-19. The specimen was peripheral blood.

CDR3: CASSPKTPGLSYEQYF. The CDR3 coding sequence is TGCGCCAGCAGCCCTAAAACCCCGGGACTCTCCTACGAGCAGTACTTC. The chain carries TRBV5-1 and TRBJ2-7, with TRBD2 as a possible D gene (6 bases). From germline, CDR1 is SGHRS and CDR2 YFSETQ. The CDR3 spans 16 residues. Trimming took 4 bases from V and 0 from J, leaving 17 bases between them.